The present T cell receptor beta chain was sequenced within a study of blood T cell repertoires in COVID-19. Using immunoSEQ multiplex PCR, the repertoire was profiled, and TCRdb retains in-frame clones only, with some absent. The sample gives about 160,000 clones, around 86% of which show up once; around 3.5% is in the top ten. The germline V gene has CDR1 LNHDA and CDR2 SQIVND (reference sequence). V lost 3 bases to trimming and J lost 10 bases, with 19 bases between them. The CDR3 is 16 residues long. V is TRBV19 and J is TRBJ1-6, with TRBD1 as a possible D gene (6 bases). The sequence came from a man aged 70-80 years with acute or convalescent COVID-19. Sequencing was performed on peripheral blood. Here the CDR3 DNA reads TGTGCCAGTAGTATCGCGGGGGCGCTTCCCAACTCACCCCTCCACTTT. Protein product: CASSIAGALPNSPLHF.